A selection of T cell receptor beta chains follows, all from one sample in a study of blood T cell repertoires in COVID-19. This table comes from immunoSEQ multiplex PCR, and its TCRdb copy is limited to in-frame clones, with some not included. The data show some 300,000 clones, 65% to 90% seen once. Sample: peripheral blood. All receptors come from a woman aged 65 to 85 with COVID-19, enrolled during active disease. The CDR3 runs from the conserved cysteine through the conserved F or W. The D gene is left open where the match is weak. Not every row has a clone size; where given, it reads once, few, many or a size class.

d_gene,abundance,v_gene,j_gene,CDR3aa,CDR3nt
TRBD1,few,TRBV30,TRBJ1-2,CAWRQGVAYGYTF,TGTGCCTGGAGGCAGGGGGTGGCCTATGGCTACACCTTC
.,.,TRBV6-2/TRBV6-3,TRBJ2-3,CASSGQRTDTQYF,TGTGCCAGCAGTGGACAGAGGACAGATACGCAGTATTTT
TRBD1,.,TRBV20-1,TRBJ1-2,CSASPFRDFPRGHYGYTF,TGCAGTGCTAGTCCCTTCCGGGACTTCCCAAGGGGGCACTATGGCTACACCTTC
TRBD2,once,TRBV3-1/TRBV3-2,TRBJ2-1,CASSRGKRGSWNEQFF,TGTGCCAGCAGCCGGGGTAAGCGGGGCTCGTGGAATGAGCAGTTCTTC
TRBD1,once,TRBV2,TRBJ2-1,CASSAEGAVYNEQFF,TGTGCCAGCAGTGCTGAGGGGGCCGTATACAATGAGCAGTTCTTC
TRBD2,.,TRBV27,TRBJ2-7,CASSAGTNYEQYF,TGTGCCAGCAGCGCCGGGACTAACTACGAGCAGTACTTC
.,.,TRBV4-3,TRBJ1-1,CASSQGGTRSNTEAFF,TGCGCCAGCAGCCAGGGGGGGACGCGGTCGAACACTGAAGCTTTCTTT
.,.,TRBV6-5,TRBJ2-5,CASSLGGLSETQYF,TGTGCCAGCAGCTTGGGGGGATTATCGGAGACCCAGTACTTC
TRBD1,.,TRBV5-1,TRBJ1-4,CASSPGQGGITNEKLFF,TGCGCCAGCAGCCCGGGACAGGGGGGTATAACTAATGAAAAACTGTTTTTT
TRBD2,.,TRBV27,TRBJ2-1,CASSLPLSGENNEQFF,TGTGCCAGCAGTTTACCCCTTAGCGGGGAAAACAATGAGCAGTTCTTC
TRBD2,.,TRBV7-7,TRBJ2-1,CASSRGLAGPNEQFF,TGTGCCAGCAGCCGCGGACTAGCGGGACCCAATGAGCAGTTCTTC
.,few,TRBV21-1,TRBJ1-2,CASSSSPQGAKNYGYTF,TGTGCCAGCAGCAGTAGCCCCCAGGGGGCGAAAAACTATGGCTACACCTTC
.,.,TRBV30,TRBJ1-6,CAWSRGYNSPLHF,TGTGCCTGGAGCCGGGGTTATAATTCACCCCTCCACTTT
.,.,TRBV3-1/TRBV3-2,TRBJ2-3,CASSSELQRFTDTQYF,TGTGCCAGCAGCAGCGAGCTTCAGCGGTTCACAGATACGCAGTATTTT
TRBD1,.,TRBV5-6,TRBJ1-2,CASSPQGALNYGYTF,TGTGCCAGCAGCCCACAGGGGGCCCTGAACTATGGCTACACCTTC
TRBD2,.,TRBV6-2/TRBV6-3,TRBJ2-1,CASSTGLAGNEQFF,TGTGCCAGCAGTACAGGCCTAGCGGGCAATGAGCAGTTCTTC